This TCR beta chain originates from a study of blood T cells in healthy people across ages. Study details: About one barcoded beta molecule per two T cells came from capture by template switching.

As regards this clonotype: No antigen is known for it.

Using a J-beta primer mix together with a sample-barcoded 5' primer, a second PCR was run for roughly 7 to 11 cycles. TCRdb re-derived calls from the 5' RACE reads in MiXCR, one entry per CDR3 protein. The sample carries approximately 770,000 distinct CDR3 sequences, over 45% recorded once. Study conclusions and caveats: The unknown donor CMV status may have confounded expanded clonotype changes. Naive CD4+ cell counts and diversity both ran higher in long-lived than in aged donors. PBMCs went unsorted, and a conclusive naive versus antigen-experienced comparison was therefore prevented.

This CDR3 is 13 amino acids long. Trimming removed 3 bases at V and 7 bases at J, with 12 bases between. The rearrangement uses TRBV12-3 or TRBV12-4 and TRBJ1-2; possibly TRBD1 for D (5 bases). The receptor comes from a man aged 25 to 40 in good health. The specimen sequenced was blood. CDR3 bases: TGTGCCAGCAGTTTTAAGGGGCGCGCTGGCTACACCTTC. This sequence encodes CASSFKGRAGYTF.